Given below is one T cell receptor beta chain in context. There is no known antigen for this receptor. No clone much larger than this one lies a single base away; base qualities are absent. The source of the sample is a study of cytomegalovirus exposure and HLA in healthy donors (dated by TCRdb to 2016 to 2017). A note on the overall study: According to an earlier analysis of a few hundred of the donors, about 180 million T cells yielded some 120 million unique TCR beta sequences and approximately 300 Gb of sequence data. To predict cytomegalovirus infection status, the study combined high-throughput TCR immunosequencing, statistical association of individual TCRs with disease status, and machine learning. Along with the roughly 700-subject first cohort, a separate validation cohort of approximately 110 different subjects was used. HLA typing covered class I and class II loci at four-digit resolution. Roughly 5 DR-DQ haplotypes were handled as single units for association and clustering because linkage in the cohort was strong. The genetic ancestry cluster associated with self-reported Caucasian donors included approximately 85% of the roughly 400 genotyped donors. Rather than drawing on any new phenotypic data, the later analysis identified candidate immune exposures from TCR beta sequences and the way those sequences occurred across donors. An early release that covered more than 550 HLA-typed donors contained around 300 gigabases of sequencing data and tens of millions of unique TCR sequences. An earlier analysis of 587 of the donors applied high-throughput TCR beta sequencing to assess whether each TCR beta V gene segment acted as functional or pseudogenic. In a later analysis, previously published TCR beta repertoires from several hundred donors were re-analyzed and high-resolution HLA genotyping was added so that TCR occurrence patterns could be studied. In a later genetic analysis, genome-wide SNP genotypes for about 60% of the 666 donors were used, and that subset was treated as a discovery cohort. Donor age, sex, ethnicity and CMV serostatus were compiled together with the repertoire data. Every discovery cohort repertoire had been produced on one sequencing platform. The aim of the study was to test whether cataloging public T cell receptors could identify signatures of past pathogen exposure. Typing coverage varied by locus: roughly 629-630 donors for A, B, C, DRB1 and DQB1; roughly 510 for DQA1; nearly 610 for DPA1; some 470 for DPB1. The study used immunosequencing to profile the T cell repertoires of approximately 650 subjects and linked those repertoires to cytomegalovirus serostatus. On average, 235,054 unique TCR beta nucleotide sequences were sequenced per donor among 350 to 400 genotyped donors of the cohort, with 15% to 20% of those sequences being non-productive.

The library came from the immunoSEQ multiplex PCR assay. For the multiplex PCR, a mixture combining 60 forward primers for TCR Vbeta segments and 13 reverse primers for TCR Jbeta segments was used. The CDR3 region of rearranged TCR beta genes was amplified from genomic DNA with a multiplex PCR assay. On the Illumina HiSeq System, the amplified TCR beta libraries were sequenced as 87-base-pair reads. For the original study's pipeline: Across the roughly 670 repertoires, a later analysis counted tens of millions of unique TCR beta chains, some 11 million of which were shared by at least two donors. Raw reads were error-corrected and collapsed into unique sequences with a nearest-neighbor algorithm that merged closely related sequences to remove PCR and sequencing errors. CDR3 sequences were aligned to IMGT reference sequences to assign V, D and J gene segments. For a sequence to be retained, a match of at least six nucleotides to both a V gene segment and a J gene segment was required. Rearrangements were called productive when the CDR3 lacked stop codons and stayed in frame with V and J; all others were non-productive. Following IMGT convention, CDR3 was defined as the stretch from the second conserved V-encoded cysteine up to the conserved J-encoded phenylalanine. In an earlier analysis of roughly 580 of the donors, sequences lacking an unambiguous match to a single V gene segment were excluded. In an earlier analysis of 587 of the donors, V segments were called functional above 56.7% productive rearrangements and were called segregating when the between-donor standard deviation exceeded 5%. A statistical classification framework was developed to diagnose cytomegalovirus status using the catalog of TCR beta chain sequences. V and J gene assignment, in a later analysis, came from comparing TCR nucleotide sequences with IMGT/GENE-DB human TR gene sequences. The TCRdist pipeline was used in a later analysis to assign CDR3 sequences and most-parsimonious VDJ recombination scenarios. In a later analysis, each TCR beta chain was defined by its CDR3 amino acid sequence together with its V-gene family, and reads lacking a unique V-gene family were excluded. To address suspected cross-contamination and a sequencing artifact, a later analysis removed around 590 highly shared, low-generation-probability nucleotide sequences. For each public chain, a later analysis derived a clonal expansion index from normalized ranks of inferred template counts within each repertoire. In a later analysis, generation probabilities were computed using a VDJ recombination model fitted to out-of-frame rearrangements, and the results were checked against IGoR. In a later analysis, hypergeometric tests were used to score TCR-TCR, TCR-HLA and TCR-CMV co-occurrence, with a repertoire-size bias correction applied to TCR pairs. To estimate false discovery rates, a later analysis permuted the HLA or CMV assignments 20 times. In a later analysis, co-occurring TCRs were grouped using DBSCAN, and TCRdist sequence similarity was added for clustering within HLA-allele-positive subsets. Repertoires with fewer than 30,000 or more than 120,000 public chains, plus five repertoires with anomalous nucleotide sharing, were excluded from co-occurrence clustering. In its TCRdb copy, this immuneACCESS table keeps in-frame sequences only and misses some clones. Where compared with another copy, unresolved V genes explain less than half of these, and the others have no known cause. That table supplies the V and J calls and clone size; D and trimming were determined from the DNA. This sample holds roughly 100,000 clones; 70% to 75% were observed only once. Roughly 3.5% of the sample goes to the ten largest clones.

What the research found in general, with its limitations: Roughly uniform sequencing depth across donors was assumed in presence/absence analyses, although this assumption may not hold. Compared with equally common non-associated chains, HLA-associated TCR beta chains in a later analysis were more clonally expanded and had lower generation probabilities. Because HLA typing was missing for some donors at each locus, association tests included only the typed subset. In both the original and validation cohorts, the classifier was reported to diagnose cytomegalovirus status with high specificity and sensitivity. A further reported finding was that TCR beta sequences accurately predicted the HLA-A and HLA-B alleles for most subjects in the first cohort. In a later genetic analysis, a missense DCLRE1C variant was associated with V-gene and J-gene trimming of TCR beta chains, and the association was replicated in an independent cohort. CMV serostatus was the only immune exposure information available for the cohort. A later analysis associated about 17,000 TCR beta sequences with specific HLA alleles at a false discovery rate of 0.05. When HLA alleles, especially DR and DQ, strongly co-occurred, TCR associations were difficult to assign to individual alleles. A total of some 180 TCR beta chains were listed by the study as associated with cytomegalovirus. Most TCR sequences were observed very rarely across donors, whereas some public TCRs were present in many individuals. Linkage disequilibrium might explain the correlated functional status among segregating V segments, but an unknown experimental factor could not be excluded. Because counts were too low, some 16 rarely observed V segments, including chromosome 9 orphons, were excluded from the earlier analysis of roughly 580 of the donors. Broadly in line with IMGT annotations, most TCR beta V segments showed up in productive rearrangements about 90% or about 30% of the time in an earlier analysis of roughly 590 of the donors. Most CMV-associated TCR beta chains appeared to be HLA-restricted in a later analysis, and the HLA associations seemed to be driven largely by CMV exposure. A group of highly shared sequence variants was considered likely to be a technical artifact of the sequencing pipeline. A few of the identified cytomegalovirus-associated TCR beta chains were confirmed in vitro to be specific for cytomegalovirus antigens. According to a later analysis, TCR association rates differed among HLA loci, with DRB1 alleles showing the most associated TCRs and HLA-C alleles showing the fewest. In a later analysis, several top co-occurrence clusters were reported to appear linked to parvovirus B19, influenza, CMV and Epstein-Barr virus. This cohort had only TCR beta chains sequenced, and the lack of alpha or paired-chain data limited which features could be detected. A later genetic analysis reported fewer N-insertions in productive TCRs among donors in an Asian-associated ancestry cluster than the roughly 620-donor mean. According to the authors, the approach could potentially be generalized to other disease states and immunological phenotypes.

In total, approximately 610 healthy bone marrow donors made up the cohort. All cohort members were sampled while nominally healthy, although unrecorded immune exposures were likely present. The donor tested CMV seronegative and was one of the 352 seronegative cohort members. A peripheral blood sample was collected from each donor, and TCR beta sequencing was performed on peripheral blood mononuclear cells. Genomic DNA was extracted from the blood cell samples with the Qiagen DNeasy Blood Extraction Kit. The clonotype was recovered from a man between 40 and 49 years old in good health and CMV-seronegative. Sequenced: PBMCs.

The bases read TGTGCCAGCAGTTACTGGGCCCCGTCAGAGCAGTTCTTC. Its product reads: CASSYWAPSEQFF. The V and J segments used are TRBV6-5 and TRBJ2-1, with the D gene call left open. The cysteine opens and the phenylalanine closes a CDR3 of 13 amino acids. Kept here is only the CDR3 DNA, which spans 39 bases and is read in frame from base 1. CDR1 MNHEY and CDR2 SVGAGI are derived from the germline V gene. V was cut back by 1 base and J by 10 bases, leaving a gap of 11 bases between them.